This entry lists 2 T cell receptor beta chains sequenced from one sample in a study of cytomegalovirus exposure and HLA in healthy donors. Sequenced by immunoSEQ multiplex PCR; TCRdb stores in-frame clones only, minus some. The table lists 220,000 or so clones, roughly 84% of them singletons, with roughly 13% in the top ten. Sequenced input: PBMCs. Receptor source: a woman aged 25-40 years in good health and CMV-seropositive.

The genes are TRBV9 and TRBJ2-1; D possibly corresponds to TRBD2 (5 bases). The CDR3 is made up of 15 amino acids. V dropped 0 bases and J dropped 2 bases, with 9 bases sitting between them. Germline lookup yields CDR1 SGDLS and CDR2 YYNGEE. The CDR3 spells CASSVELAPYNEQFF. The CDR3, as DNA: TGTGCCAGCAGCGTAGAGCTAGCACCCTACAATGAGCAGTTCTTC.

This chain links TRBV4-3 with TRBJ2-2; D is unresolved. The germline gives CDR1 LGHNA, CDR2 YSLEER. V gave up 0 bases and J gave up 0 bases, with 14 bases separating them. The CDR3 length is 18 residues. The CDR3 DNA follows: TGCGCCAGCAGCCAAGAATCATCGGAATCCGCGAACACCGGGGAGCTGTTTTTT. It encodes CASSQESSESANTGELFF.